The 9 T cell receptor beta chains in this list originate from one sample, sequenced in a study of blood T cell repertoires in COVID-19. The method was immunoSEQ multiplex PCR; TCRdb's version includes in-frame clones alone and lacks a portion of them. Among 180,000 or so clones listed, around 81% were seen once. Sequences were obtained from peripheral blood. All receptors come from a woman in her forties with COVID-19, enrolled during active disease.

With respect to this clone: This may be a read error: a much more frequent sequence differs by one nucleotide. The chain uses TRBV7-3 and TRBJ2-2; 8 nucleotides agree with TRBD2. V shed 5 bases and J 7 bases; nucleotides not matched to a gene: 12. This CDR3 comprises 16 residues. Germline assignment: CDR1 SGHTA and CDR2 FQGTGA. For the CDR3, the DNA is TGTGCCAGCAGCCCGGGAGGGGGGGCGAATAACGGGGAGCTGTTTTTT. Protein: CASSPGGGANNGELFF. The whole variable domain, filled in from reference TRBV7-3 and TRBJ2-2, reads GAGVSQTPSNKVTEKGKYVELRCDPISGHTALYWYRQSLGQGPEFLIYFQGTGAADDSGLPNDRFFAVRPEGSVSTLKIQRTERGDSAVYLCASSPGGGANNGELFFGEGSRLTVL.

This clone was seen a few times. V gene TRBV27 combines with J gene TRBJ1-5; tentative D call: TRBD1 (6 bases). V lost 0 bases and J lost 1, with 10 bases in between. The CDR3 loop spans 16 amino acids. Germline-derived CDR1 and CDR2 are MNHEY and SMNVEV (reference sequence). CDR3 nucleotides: TGTGCCAGCAGTTTATCGGGGGCCATGAGCAATCAGCCCCAGCATTTT. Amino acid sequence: CASSLSGAMSNQPQHF.

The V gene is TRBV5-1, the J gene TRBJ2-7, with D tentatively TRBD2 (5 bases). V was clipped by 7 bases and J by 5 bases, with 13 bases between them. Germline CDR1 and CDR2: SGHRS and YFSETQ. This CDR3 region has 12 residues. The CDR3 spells CASVSGEDEQYV. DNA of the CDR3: TGCGCCAGCGTGTCCGGGGAAGACGAGCAGTACGTC.

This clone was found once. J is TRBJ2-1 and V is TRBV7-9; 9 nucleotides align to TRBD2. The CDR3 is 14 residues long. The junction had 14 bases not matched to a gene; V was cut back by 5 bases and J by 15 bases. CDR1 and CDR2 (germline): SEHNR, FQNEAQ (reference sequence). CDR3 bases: TGTGCCAGCAGCCCAAGACTAGCGGCCAACTCGTGGTTCTTC. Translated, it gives CASSPRLAANSWFF.

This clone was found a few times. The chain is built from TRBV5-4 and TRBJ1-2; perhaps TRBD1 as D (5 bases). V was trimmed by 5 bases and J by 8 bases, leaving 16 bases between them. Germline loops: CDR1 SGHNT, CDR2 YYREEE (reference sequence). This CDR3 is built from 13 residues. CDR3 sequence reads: CASSPNTGNGYTF. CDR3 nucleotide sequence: TGTGCCAGCAGTCCCAACACAGGAAACGGCTACACCTTC.

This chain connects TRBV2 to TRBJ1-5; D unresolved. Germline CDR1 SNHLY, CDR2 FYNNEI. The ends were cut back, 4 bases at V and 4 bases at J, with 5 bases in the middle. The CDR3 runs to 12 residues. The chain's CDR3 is CASSGGNQPQHF. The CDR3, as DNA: TGTGCCAGCAGTGGAGGTAATCAGCCCCAGCATTTT.

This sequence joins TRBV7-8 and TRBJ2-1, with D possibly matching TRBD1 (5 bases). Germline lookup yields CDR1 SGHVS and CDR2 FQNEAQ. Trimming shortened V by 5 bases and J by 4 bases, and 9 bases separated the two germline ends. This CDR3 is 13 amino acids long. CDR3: CASSDDSYNEQFF. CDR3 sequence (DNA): TGTGCCAGCAGCGACGACAGTTACAATGAGCAGTTCTTC.

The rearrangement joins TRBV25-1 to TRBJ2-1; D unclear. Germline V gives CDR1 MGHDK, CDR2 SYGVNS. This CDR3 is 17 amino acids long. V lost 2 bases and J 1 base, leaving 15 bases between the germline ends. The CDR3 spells CASSEKKPPRSYNEQFF. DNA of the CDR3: TGTGCCAGCAGTGAAAAAAAGCCCCCCCGTTCCTACAATGAGCAGTTCTTC.

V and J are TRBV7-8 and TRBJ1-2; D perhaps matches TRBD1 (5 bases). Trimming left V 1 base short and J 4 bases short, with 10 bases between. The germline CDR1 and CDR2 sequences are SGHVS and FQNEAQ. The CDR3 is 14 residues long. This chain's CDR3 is CASSLDQGPYGYTF. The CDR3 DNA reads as TGTGCCAGCAGCTTAGACCAGGGCCCCTATGGCTACACCTTC.